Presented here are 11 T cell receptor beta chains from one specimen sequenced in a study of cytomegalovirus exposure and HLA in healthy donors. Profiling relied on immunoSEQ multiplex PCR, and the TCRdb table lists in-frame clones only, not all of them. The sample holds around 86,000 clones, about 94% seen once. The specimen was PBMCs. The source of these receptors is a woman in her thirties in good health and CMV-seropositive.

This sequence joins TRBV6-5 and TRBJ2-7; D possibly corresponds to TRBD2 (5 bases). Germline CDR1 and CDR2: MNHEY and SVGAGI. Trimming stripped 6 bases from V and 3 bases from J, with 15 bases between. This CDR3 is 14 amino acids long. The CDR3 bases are TGTGCCAGCAGCCGTAAGCCGGGGAACTACGAGCAGTACTTC. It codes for CASSRKPGNYEQYF.

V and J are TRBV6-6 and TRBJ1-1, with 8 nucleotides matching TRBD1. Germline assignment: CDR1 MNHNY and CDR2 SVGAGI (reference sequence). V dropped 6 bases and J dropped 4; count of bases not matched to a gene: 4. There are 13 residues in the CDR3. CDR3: CASRPRGLTEAFF. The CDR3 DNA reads TGTGCCAGCAGACCCAGGGGGCTCACTGAAGCTTTCTTT.

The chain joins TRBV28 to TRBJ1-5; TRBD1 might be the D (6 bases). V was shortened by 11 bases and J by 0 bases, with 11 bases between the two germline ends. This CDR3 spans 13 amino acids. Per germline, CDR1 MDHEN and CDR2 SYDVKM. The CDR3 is CAVRGYSNQPQHF. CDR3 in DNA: TGTGCCGTTAGGGGGTATAGCAATCAGCCCCAGCATTTT.

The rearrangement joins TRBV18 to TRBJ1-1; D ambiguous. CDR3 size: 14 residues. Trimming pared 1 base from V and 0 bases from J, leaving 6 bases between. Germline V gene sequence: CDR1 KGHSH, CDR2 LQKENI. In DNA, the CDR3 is TGTGCCAGCTCACCACTTTCCTTGAACACTGAAGCTTTCTTT. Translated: CASSPLSLNTEAFF.

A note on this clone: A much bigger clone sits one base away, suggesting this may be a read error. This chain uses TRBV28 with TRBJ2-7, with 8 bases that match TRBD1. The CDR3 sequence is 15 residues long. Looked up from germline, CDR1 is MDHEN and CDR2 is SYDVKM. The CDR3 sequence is CVSRLGTGSSYEQYF. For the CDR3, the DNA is TGTGTCAGCAGACTAGGGACAGGCAGCTCCTACGAGCAGTACTTC.

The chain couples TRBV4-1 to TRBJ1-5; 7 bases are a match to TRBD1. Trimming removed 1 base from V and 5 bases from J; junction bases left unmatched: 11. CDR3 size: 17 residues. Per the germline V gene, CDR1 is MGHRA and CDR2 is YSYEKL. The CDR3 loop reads CASSQVQGGDLYQPQHF. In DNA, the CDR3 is TGCGCCAGCAGCCAAGTGCAGGGGGGCGATCTGTATCAGCCCCAGCATTTT.

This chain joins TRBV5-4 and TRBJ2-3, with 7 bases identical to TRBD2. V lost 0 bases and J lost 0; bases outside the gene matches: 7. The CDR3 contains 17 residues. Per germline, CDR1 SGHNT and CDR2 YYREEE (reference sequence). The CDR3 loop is CASSLVPSGVSTDTQYF. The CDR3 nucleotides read TGTGCCAGCAGCTTGGTTCCGAGCGGGGTAAGCACAGATACGCAGTATTTT.

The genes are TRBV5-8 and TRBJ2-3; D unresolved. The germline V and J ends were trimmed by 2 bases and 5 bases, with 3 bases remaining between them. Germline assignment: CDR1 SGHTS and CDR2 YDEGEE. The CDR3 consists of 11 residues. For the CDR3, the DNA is TGTGCCAGCAGCTTCAGAGATACGCAGTATTTT. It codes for CASSFRDTQYF.

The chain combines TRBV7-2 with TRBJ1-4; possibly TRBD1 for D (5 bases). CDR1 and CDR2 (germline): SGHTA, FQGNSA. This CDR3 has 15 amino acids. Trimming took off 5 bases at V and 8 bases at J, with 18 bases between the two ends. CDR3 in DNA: TGTGCCAGCAGCCACCCTGGGGGGACCAACGAAAAACTGTTTTTT. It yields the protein CASSHPGGTNEKLFF. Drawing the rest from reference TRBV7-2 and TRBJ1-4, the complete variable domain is GAGVSQSPSNKVTEKGKDVELRCDPISGHTALYWYRQSLGQGLEFLIYFQGNSAPDKSGLPSDRFSAERTGGSVSTLTIQRTQQEDSAVYLCASSHPGGTNEKLFFGSGTQLSVL.

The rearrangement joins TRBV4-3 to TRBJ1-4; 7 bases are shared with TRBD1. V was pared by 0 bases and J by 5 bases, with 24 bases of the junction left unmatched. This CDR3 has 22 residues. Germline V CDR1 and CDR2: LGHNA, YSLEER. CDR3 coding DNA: TGCGCCAGCAGCCAAGAACACACGAGTGTTTTTCAGGGGGTTGAGGAGAATGAAAAACTGTTTTTT. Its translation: CASSQEHTSVFQGVEENEKLFF.

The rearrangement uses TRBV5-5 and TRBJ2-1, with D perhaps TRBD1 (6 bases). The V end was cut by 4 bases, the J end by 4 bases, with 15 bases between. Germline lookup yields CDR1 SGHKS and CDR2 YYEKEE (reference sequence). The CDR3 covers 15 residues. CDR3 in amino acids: CASSPDGQRYNEQFF. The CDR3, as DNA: TGTGCCAGCAGCCCCGATGGACAGCGTTACAATGAGCAGTTCTTC.